What follows are 21 T cell receptor beta chains derived from one specimen sequenced in a study of T cells in Graves' hyperthyroidism and ophthalmopathy. Researchers took RNA transcripts and amplified the TCR beta CDR3 regions from them. HTBI primers were the set used in a first-round RT-PCR of the TCR CDR3. TCRdb fed the multiplex PCR reads into MiXCR, producing one record per CDR3 protein. The sample contains more than 550,000 distinct CDR3 sequences, around 20% of which appear only once. Sequenced sample: blood. Every receptor here comes from a woman between 45 and 65 years old with Graves' hyperthyroidism that later progressed to Graves' ophthalmopathy.

This clonotype was counted many times. The chain combines TRBV3-1 with TRBJ2-7; 7 bases align to TRBD2. Germline V gene data show CDR1 as LGHDT and CDR2 as YNNKEL (reference sequence). Trimming at V came to 3 bases and at J to 3 bases, leaving 5 bases not matched to a gene. The CDR3 runs 14 residues. The CDR3 DNA sequence: TGTGCCAGCAGCCACCTCAGCGGGAACTACGAGCAGTACTTC. Translated: CASSHLSGNYEQYF.

The rearrangement joins TRBV18 to TRBJ1-4; 11 bases match TRBD1. The CDR3 covers 16 residues. Unmatched junction bases numbered 6, after V lost 2 bases and J lost 7 bases. Germline assignment: CDR1 KGHSH and CDR2 LQKENI. The CDR3 DNA reads TGTGCCAGCTCACCAGCCTCCGGGACAGGGGGTGAAAAACTGTTTTTT. Translating it yields CASSPASGTGGEKLFF.

This clonotype was recorded at least ten times. This sequence joins TRBV7-9 and TRBJ1-5, with D uncertain. The CDR3 consists of 18 residues. The ends were cut back, 2 bases at V and 0 bases at J, with 17 bases in the middle. The germline gives CDR1 SEHNR, CDR2 FQNEAQ (reference sequence). The CDR3 sequence is CASSLMTGDMHSNQPQHF. The DNA of the CDR3 is TGTGCCAGCAGCTTAATGACGGGCGACATGCATAGCAATCAGCCCCAGCATTTT.

This clonotype was recorded many times. The rearrangement links TRBV5-1 to TRBJ2-1; D perhaps matches TRBD2 (5 bases). Trimming cost V 2 bases and J 2 bases, with 20 bases left between them. The CDR3 extends over 18 amino acids. CDR1 and CDR2 (germline): SGHRS, YFSETQ. The CDR3 loop is CASSFNARERNPYNEQFF. CDR3 DNA: TGCGCCAGCAGCTTTAACGCTAGGGAGCGGAACCCCTACAATGAGCAGTTCTTC.

This clonotype was seen more than once but under ten times. The chain uses TRBV11-2 and TRBJ2-5, with a possible D match to TRBD2 (6 bases). This CDR3 has 13 residues. V lost 0 bases and J 10 bases, leaving 12 bases between the germline ends. Per the germline V gene, CDR1 is SGHAT and CDR2 is FQNNGV. The CDR3 protein is CASSLDREGLQYF. The CDR3 DNA is TGTGCCAGCAGCTTAGATCGAGAGGGACTCCAGTACTTC. Together with reference TRBV11-2 and TRBJ2-5, the CDR3 gives the full variable domain: EAGVAQSPRYKIIEKRQSVAFWCNPISGHATLYWYQQILGQGPKLLIQFQNNGVVDDSQLPKDRFSAERLKGVDSTLKIQPAKLEDSAVYLCASSLDREGLQYFGPGTRLLVL.

V gene TRBV6-1 combines with J gene TRBJ2-1, with D perhaps matching TRBD2 (6 bases). Trimming cost V 3 bases and J 2 bases, with 11 bases left between them. The CDR3 length is 15 residues. Germline V lookup: CDR1 MNHNS, CDR2 SASEGT. CDR3 nucleotides: TGTGCCAGCAGTGACCGGGGGTCCCCCTACAATGAGCAGTTCTTC. This encodes CASSDRGSPYNEQFF.

This clonotype was observed a handful of times. This chain joins TRBV20-1 and TRBJ1-3; maybe TRBD1 (5 bases). Trimming pared 0 bases from V and 0 bases from J, leaving 9 bases between. Germline lookup yields CDR1 DFQATT and CDR2 SNEGSKA (reference sequence). The CDR3 length is 15 residues. CDR3 coding DNA: TGCAGTGCTAGAGATAACGGGGGCTCTGGAAACACCATATATTTT. This sequence encodes CSARDNGGSGNTIYF.

The V and J genes are TRBV12-3 or TRBV12-4 and TRBJ2-7; 7 bases align to TRBD1. The V gene end was trimmed by 0 bases and the J gene end by 0 bases; junction bases not matched to a gene: 2. The CDR3 loop spans 15 amino acids. The CDR3 bases are TGTGCCAGCAGTTTAGCCGGGACAGTCTCCTACGAGCAGTACTTC. This gives the protein CASSLAGTVSYEQYF.

This clonotype was seen a few times. The chain has TRBV19 and TRBJ1-2, with 7 positions matching TRBD1. The CDR3 covers 13 residues. Germline V gives CDR1 LNHDA, CDR2 SQIVND (reference sequence). Unmatched junction bases numbered 2, after V lost 4 bases and J lost 3 bases. The CDR3 loop reads CASSTGTDYGYTF. The CDR3 DNA reads as TGTGCCAGTAGTACGGGGACAGACTATGGCTACACCTTC. Looking up the rest from reference TRBV19 and TRBJ1-2 gives the full variable domain: DGGITQSPKYLFRKEGQNVTLSCEQNLNHDAMYWYRQDPGQGLRLIYYSQIVNDFQKGDIAEGYSVSREKKESFPLTVTSAQKNPTAFYLCASSTGTDYGYTFGSGTRLTVV.

In its sample, this clonotype was seen many times. The rearrangement joins TRBV2 to TRBJ2-5; the D gene is possibly TRBD2 (5 bases). The CDR3 extends over 13 amino acids. The V and J ends lost 6 bases and 2 bases respectively, with 10 bases between them. The V gene's germline CDR1 is SNHLY and CDR2 FYNNEI. Written as DNA, the CDR3 is TGTGCCAGCAGGAGTGGGAGACAAGAGACCCAGTACTTC. This translates into CASRSGRQETQYF.

The V gene is TRBV19, the J gene TRBJ1-5; 9 bases align to TRBD1. This CDR3 is built from 16 residues. J gave up 3 bases and V 4 bases, and 7 bases lay outside the gene matches. In germline, CDR1 is LNHDA, CDR2 SQIVND (reference sequence). The CDR3 here is CASSTAQGAYNQPQHF. The CDR3 bases are TGTGCCAGTAGTACCGCACAGGGGGCTTACAATCAGCCCCAGCATTTT.

This clonotype has a count of ten or more. This rearrangement joins TRBV2 to TRBJ2-7; D call uncertain. Trimming left V 7 bases short and J 1 base short, with 11 bases between. The CDR3 covers 13 residues. Germline V lookup: CDR1 SNHLY, CDR2 FYNNEI. The CDR3 loop is CASKGSPSYEQYF. In nucleotides, the CDR3 is TGTGCCAGCAAAGGATCCCCATCCTACGAGCAGTACTTC.

The chain carries TRBV6-5 and TRBJ1-2; 9 bases fit TRBD1. This CDR3 contains 16 residues. Looked up from germline, CDR1 is MNHEY and CDR2 is SVGAGI. Trimming at V came to 0 bases and at J to 4 bases, leaving 6 bases not matched to a gene. The CDR3 DNA is TGTGCCAGCAGTTACTCCGGACAGGGGATGGGCTATGGCTACACCTTC. Translation: CASSYSGQGMGYGYTF.

The table lists this clonotype with a count of one. At one end, the junction sequence differs from germline, possibly due to a read error. This chain uses TRBV6-1 with TRBJ2-2; TRBD1 matches at 7 bases. The CDR3 has 14 residues. Per the germline V gene, CDR1 is MNHNS and CDR2 is SASEGT. The CDR3 DNA follows: TGTGCCAGCACCCTAGACAGGGATACCGGGGAGCTGATTTTT. It translates to CASTLDRDTGELIF.

This clonotype has a handful of counts. J is TRBJ1-6 and V is TRBV6-1; D is uncertain. CDR1 MNHNS and CDR2 SASEGT come from the germline V gene. V lost 10 bases, J lost 6 bases, and 19 bases lay in between. The CDR3 has 15 residues. This CDR3 reads CATVSAARFNSPLHF. The CDR3 DNA sequence: TGTGCCACTGTAAGTGCAGCTAGATTTAATTCACCCCTCCACTTT.

The J gene is TRBJ1-4, the V gene TRBV3-1; TRBD1 is a possible D gene (5 bases). Germline-derived CDR1 and CDR2 are LGHDT and YNNKEL (reference sequence). Deletions cut 1 base from V and 3 bases from J, with 6 bases between. The CDR3 is 14 amino acids. Here the CDR3 reads CASSQGTSNEKLFF. The CDR3 bases are TGTGCCAGCAGCCAAGGGACATCTAATGAAAAACTGTTTTTT.

This chain connects TRBV4-1 to TRBJ2-1; 7 bases are shared with TRBD2. Trimming at V came to 4 bases and at J to 2 bases, leaving 11 bases not matched to a gene. Germline V gene sequence: CDR1 MGHRA, CDR2 YSYEKL. CDR3 length equals 17 residues. The CDR3 region is CASSLEAGPGTYNEQFF. The CDR3 DNA reads as TGCGCCAGCAGCCTCGAAGCGGGGCCCGGTACCTACAATGAGCAGTTCTTC.

This clonotype was detected only a few times. This chain connects TRBV7-8 to TRBJ1-3; D uncertain. CDR3 size: 17 residues. The ends were cut back, 1 base at V and 0 bases at J, with 13 bases in the middle. Germline V CDR1 and CDR2: SGHVS, FQNEAQ. This CDR3 reads CASSLGFRGTSGNTIYF. In nucleotides, the CDR3 is TGTGCCAGCAGCTTAGGGTTTCGCGGTACCTCTGGAAACACCATATATTTT. The variable domain in full, completed from reference TRBV7-8 and TRBJ1-3, reads GAGVSQSPRYKVAKRGQDVALRCDPISGHVSLFWYQQALGQGPEFLTYFQNEAQLDKSGLPSDRFFAERPEGSVSTLKIQRTQQEDSAVYLCASSLGFRGTSGNTIYFGEGSWLTVV.

The chain couples TRBV5-5 to TRBJ1-4; D not resolved. The germline V gene encodes CDR1 SGHKS and CDR2 YYEKEE (reference sequence). The CDR3 spans 15 residues. Trimming took 2 bases from V and 6 from J, leaving 14 bases between them. CDR3 sequence (DNA): TGTGCCAGCAGCTTCGACTGGAACCCTGATGAAAAACTGTTTTTT. This sequence encodes CASSFDWNPDEKLFF.

In its sample, this clonotype was seen a few times. V usage is TRBV3-1 and J usage is TRBJ2-3, with 12 bases aligning to TRBD2. Germline CDR1 and CDR2: LGHDT and YNNKEL (reference sequence). Unmatched junction bases numbered 19, after V lost 5 bases and J lost 7 bases. This CDR3 region has 19 residues. CDR3 DNA sequence: TGTGCCAGCAGCACCCTGACTAGCGGGGGAGAAGGGCACATAAATACGCAGTATTTT. Translation: CASSTLTSGGEGHINTQYF.

This clonotype has at least ten counts. The CDR3 sequence: CSARPRPGQATNEKLFF. CDR3 DNA sequence: TGCAGTGCTAGACCCCGCCCGGGACAGGCAACTAATGAAAAACTGTTTTTT. The genes are TRBV20-1 and TRBJ1-4, with 8 bases aligning to TRBD1. Germline loops: CDR1 DFQATT, CDR2 SNEGSKA (reference sequence). The V segment lost 2 bases and the J segment 0 bases; nucleotides outside the gene matches: 8. The CDR3 loop spans 17 amino acids.